This T cell receptor (beta chain) was obtained from a study of beta chain features in type 1 diabetes. Study-wide findings and caveats: Naive, central memory and Treg TCRB repertoires appeared more alike in patients than in healthy donors.

This clone showed up just a few times. The target antigen is unknown. Germline V CDR1 and CDR2: SGDLS, YYNGEE. This CDR3 is built from 15 residues. V shed 4 bases and J shed 1 base, with 13 bases lying between them. Every isolated RNA sample was fully reverse transcribed, so sequencing captured expressed TCRB transcripts. The data were produced by immunoSEQ multiplex PCR, yet TCRdb's version contains in-frame clones alone and is incomplete. The sample yields 120,000 to 150,000 clones, about 10% seen once. The receptor's source is a man between 18 and 29 years old in good health. Sequenced sample: naive CD4+ T cells from blood. This rearrangement joins TRBV9 to TRBJ2-3; D is possibly TRBD2 (5 bases). This CDR3 reads CASSPRRVGTDTQYF. The DNA of the CDR3 is TGTGCCAGCAGCCCGAGGCGGGTTGGCACAGATACGCAGTATTTT.